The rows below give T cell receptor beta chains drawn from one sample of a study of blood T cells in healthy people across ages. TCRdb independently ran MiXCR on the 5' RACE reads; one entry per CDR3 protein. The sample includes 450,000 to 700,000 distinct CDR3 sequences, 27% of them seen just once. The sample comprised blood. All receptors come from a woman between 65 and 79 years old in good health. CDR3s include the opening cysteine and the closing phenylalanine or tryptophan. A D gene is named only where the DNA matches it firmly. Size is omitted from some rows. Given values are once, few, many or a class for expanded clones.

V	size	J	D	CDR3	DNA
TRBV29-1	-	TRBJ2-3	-	CSVERRGDTQYF	TGCAGCGTTGAGAGGAGAGGAGATACGCAGTATTTT
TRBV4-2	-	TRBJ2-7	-	CASSQGGGQVPYGQYF	TGTGCCAGCAGCCAAGGAGGGGGGCAGGTTCCCTACGGGCAGTACTTC
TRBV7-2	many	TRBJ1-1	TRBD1	CASSLVRSGQGARNTEAFF	TGTGCCAGCAGCTTAGTGAGGTCGGGACAGGGGGCAAGGAACACTGAAGCTTTCTTT
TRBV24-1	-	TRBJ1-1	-	CATSDPRGEGTEAFF	TGTGCCACCAGTGATCCGAGGGGAGAGGGCACTGAGGCTTTCTTT
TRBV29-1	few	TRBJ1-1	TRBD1	CSVGGQAEAFF	TGCAGCGTTGGGGGACAGGCCGAAGCTTTCTTT
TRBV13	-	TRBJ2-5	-	CASSLGGHQGNLKTQYF	TGTGCCAGCAGCTTAGGCGGCCACCAGGGGAACTTAAAGACCCAGTACTTC
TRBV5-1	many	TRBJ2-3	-	CASSLDSPSTDTQYF	TGCGCCAGCAGCTTGGATAGCCCTAGCACAGATACGCAGTATTTT
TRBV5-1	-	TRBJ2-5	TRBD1	CASSTGGSIQETQYF	TGCGCCAGCAGCACAGGGGGTTCGATTCAAGAGACCCAGTACTTC
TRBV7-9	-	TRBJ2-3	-	CASSPHATSFTDTQYF	TGTGCCAGCAGCCCTCACGCGACTAGTTTCACAGATACGCAGTATTTT
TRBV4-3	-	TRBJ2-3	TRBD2	CASSQDSGGGADTQYF	TGCGCCAGCAGCCAAGATTCGGGAGGGGGTGCAGATACGCAGTATTTT
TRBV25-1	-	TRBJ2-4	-	CTSSGVSLGNIQYF	TGTACCAGCAGTGGCGTTAGCTTAGGGAACATTCAGTACTTC
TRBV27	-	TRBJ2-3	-	CASGMGAQYF	TGTGCCAGCGGGATGGGAGCGCAGTATTTT
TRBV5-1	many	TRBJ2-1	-	CASSLGSGNEQFF	TGTGCCAGCAGCTTAGGGTCGGGTAATGAGCAGTTCTTC
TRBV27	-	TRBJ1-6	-	CASSFRGASDSPLHF	TGTGCCAGCAGTTTCCGAGGGGCGAGCGATTCACCCCTCCACTTT
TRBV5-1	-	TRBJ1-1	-	CASSRLGSGNTEAFF	TGCGCCAGCAGCAGGCTGGGGTCGGGGAACACTGAAGCTTTCTTT
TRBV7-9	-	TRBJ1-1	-	CATDTGHPNTEAFF	TGTGCCACCGATACGGGACACCCTAACACTGAAGCTTTCTTT
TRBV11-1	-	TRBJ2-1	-	CASSGRQSSYNEQFF	TGTGCCAGCAGCGGGCGACAGAGCTCCTACAATGAGCAGTTCTTC
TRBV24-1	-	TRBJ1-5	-	CATSPGWGNQPQHF	TGTGCCACCTCCCCGGGCTGGGGCAATCAGCCCCAGCATTTT
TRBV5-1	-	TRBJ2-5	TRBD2	CASSTFAGVSETQYF	TGCGCCAGCTCCACCTTTGCGGGGGTCTCAGAGACCCAGTACTTC
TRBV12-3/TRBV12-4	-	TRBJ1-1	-	CASSAQGMTRAFF	TGTGCCAGCAGCGCCCAGGGCATGACGCGAGCTTTCTTT
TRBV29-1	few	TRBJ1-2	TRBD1	CGVDRGQNYGYTF	TGCGGCGTTGACAGGGGGCAAAACTATGGCTACACCTTC
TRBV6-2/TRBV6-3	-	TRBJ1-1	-	CASSYLQGRAFF	TGTGCCAGCAGTTACCTCCAGGGGCGAGCTTTCTTT
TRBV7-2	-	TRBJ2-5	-	CASSPHGPSKVETQYF	TGTGCCAGCAGCCCCCATGGTCCGTCCAAGGTTGAGACCCAGTACTTC
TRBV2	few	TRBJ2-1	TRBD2	CASSPGTAERGDINEQFF	TGTGCCAGCAGCCCCGGGACAGCAGAGCGGGGGGACATCAATGAGCAGTTCTTC
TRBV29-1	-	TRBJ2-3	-	CSATADHTQYF	TGCAGCGCCACGGCCGACCATACGCAGTATTTT
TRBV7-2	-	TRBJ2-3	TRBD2	CASRSTSGVDTQYF	TGTGCCAGCAGGTCGACTAGCGGAGTAGATACGCAGTATTTT
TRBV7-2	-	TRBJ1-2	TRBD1	CASSTQGGAVNYGYTF	TGTGCCAGCAGCACCCAAGGGGGCGCGGTGAACTATGGCTACACCTTC
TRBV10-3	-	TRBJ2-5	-	CAISEASVAAQYF	TGTGCCATCAGTGAAGCCTCAGTAGCGGCCCAGTACTTC
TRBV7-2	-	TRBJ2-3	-	CASSLVSLYTDTQYF	TGTGCCAGCAGCTTAGTCAGCCTCTACACAGATACGCAGTATTTT
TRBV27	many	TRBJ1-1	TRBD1	CASRLQGSTEAFF	TGTGCCAGCAGGTTACAGGGGAGCACTGAAGCTTTCTTT